The TCR beta chain described here comes from a study of beta chain features in type 1 diabetes. Overall study results and limits: Insertions at VDJ junctions were less frequent in type 1 diabetes patients. These patients also deleted more nucleotides at the same junctions. HLA influence on TCRB rearrangement stayed unresolved here.

The CDR3 contains 15 residues. Germline assignment: CDR1 SGHAT and CDR2 FQNNGV. Trimming shortened V by 1 base and J by 4 bases, and 14 bases separated the two germline ends. The study reverse transcribed the entire isolated RNA, so it sequenced expressed TCRB transcripts. The method was immunoSEQ multiplex PCR; TCRdb's version includes in-frame clones alone and lacks a portion of them. The sample shows under 900,000 clones, 15% to 20% of them seen only once. Details on this clone: No antigen is known for it.

This rearrangement joins TRBV11-2 to TRBJ2-7; D is possibly TRBD2 (7 bases). Sequencing used naive CD4+ T cells from blood. The TCR was taken from a woman younger than 35 in good health. CDR3 nucleotides: TGTGCCAGCAGCTTAGTTCGGGGGGCGGGTTACGAGCAGTACTTC. This sequence encodes CASSLVRGAGYEQYF. The whole variable domain, filled in from reference TRBV11-2 and TRBJ2-7, reads EAGVAQSPRYKIIEKRQSVAFWCNPISGHATLYWYQQILGQGPKLLIQFQNNGVVDDSQLPKDRFSAERLKGVDSTLKIQPAKLEDSAVYLCASSLVRGAGYEQYFGPGTRLTVT.